The clone carrying this TCR beta chain came up a few times. What it binds is not known. Findings and limits, study-wide: In terms of TCR gene usage, tumor memory CD4+ T cells clustered together with blood and lymph node memory CD4+ cells, as well as with lymph node naive CD4+ cells.

After constant-region reverse-primer amplification, full-length variable regions underwent semi-nested PCR with Nested Universal Primer A. TCRdb itself ran the 5' RACE reads through MiXCR, one entry per CDR3 protein. The sample lists 50,000 to 80,000 distinct CDR3 sequences, 20% to 25% occurring once. CD4+CD45RO+CD25- cells were isolated as memory CD4+ T cells. The CDR3 sequence is 15 residues long. V dropped 6 bases and J dropped 7; count of bases not matched to a gene: 14. Germline V gene lookup returns CDR1 SQVTM and CDR2 ANQGSEA. The receptor's source is a female donor with breast cancer. V gene TRBV29-1 combines with J gene TRBJ2-3; 9 nucleotides agree with TRBD2. The sample comprised memory CD4+ T cells sorted from a lymph node. Subset meaning: memory CD4+ T cells, CD4+CD45RO+CD25-. Written as DNA, the CDR3 is TGCAGCGTACCCGGTGAGCGGGAGGCGGGGAATACGCAGTATTTT. It specifies CSVPGEREAGNTQYF.